This TCR beta chain was identified during a study of cytomegalovirus exposure and HLA in healthy donors. Study-wide points: Altogether, around 160 TCR beta chains were recorded as cytomegalovirus-associated. In a later analysis, HLA-C alleles had the fewest associated TCRs, DRB1 alleles the most. Analysis was carried out at a later point, and it linked a missense DCLRE1C variant to TCR beta V- and J-gene trimming.

PCR employed 60 Vbeta and 13 Jbeta primers. Data came from immunoSEQ multiplex PCR; TCRdb stores just in-frame clones and leaves some out. The sample includes about 200,000 clones, around 90% seen only once; the top ten take around 1%. A word on this clone: The antigen is unknown.

Germline assignment: CDR1 MDHEN and CDR2 SYDVKM. This CDR3 contains 18 residues. V lost 3 bases and J lost 3, with 23 bases in between. The sequencing input was PBMCs. The J gene is TRBJ1-2, the V gene TRBV28; D is perhaps TRBD1 (6 bases). The sequence came from a boy under 10 years old in good health and CMV-seronegative. The CDR3: CASSFLRSSGGAYYGYTF. The CDR3 region has the DNA TGTGCCAGCAGTTTCCTCCGGTCTAGTGGGGGGGCCTACTATGGCTACACCTTC.